The next 18 T cell receptor beta chains were all read from a single sample in a study of OX40 agonist ivuxolimab in advanced cancers. TCRdb keeps only in-frame clones here, not all; method: immunoSEQ multiplex PCR. The table lists more than 75,000 clones, 86% of them singletons. The input for sequencing was CD4+ or CD8+ T cells sorted from blood, taken in a trial of the OX40 agonist ivuxolimab. Every receptor here comes from an adult with an advanced solid tumor such as melanoma, head and neck, liver or kidney cancer.

The chain is built from TRBV18 and TRBJ2-5; 7 nucleotides match TRBD1. Trimming at V came to 3 bases and at J to 2 bases, leaving 3 bases not matched to a gene. CDR3 size: 14 residues. Germline CDR1 is KGHSH and CDR2 is LQKENI. The CDR3 nucleotides are TGTGCCAGCTCACCCCGGGACAGTCAAGAGACCCAGTACTTC. This codes for CASSPRDSQETQYF.

The count of this clone is one. The junction does not match germline at one end; this may be a read error. The chain combines TRBV30 with TRBJ2-1; 8 nucleotides line up with TRBD2. Germline lookup yields CDR1 GTSNPN and CDR2 SVGIG (reference sequence). The CDR3 sequence is 15 residues long. The CDR3 spells CASSVGGGTYNEQFF. DNA for the CDR3: TGTGCCTCGAGTGTCGGCGGGGGGACCTACAATGAGCAGTTCTTC.

This rearrangement joins TRBV10-3 to TRBJ2-6, with 9 bases that match TRBD2. J gave up 0 bases and V 0 bases, and 12 bases lay outside the gene matches. The CDR3 runs 21 residues. Germline V CDR1 and CDR2: ENHRY, SYGVKD. This chain's CDR3 is CAISESFGGGRVSSGANVLTF. CDR3 bases: TGTGCCATCAGTGAGTCTTTTGGCGGCGGGAGGGTGAGCTCTGGGGCCAACGTCCTGACTTTC.

CDR3 sequence reads: CASSVLAGNEQFF. Here the CDR3 DNA reads TGTGCCAGCAGCGTACTAGCGGGTAATGAGCAGTTCTTC. V and J are TRBV9 and TRBJ2-1, with 8 bases lining up with TRBD2. With 1 base clipped from V and 7 bases from J, the junction kept 1 base outside the gene matches. This CDR3 has 13 residues. The germline gives CDR1 SGDLS, CDR2 YYNGEE.

The V and J genes are TRBV19 and TRBJ2-1; 16 bases match TRBD2. Losses at the gene ends were 4 bases for V and 8 bases for J; bases not matched to a gene: 5. This CDR3 is built from 16 residues. Germline-derived CDR1 and CDR2 are LNHDA and SQIVND (reference sequence). CDR3: CASSRGLAGGRHEQFF. The CDR3 DNA follows: TGTGCCAGTAGTAGGGGACTAGCGGGAGGGCGCCATGAGCAGTTCTTC.

The chain uses TRBV5-1 and TRBJ2-5; no clear D. V lost 4 bases and J 4 bases, leaving 5 bases between the germline ends. Per the germline V gene, CDR1 is SGHRS and CDR2 is YFSETQ. CDR3 length: 11 residues. CDR3: CASSELETQYF. The CDR3 DNA follows: TGCGCCAGCAGCGAGCTAGAGACCCAGTACTTC.

The genes are TRBV13 and TRBJ2-5; D might be TRBD1 or TRBD2, each matching 6 bases. The V gene lost 5 bases and the J gene lost 5 bases, with 18 bases spanning the gap. Germline CDR1 reads PRHDT; CDR2 reads FYEKMQ (reference sequence). CDR3 length: 15 residues. The CDR3 nucleotides read TGTGCCAGCAGCCTGGCGTGGGGGGCGGAGGAGACCCAGTACTTC. Amino acid sequence: CASSLAWGAEETQYF.

In DNA, the CDR3 is TGCGCCAGCAGCTTGTTTGGGGATGTGGGAGATACGCAGTATTTT. It is translated as CASSLFGDVGDTQYF. The J gene is TRBJ2-3, the V gene TRBV5-1; D is unresolved. CDR3 size: 15 residues. CDR1 and CDR2 from the germline V gene are SGHRS and YFSETQ. The V end was cut by 1 base, the J end by 5 bases, with 14 bases between.

CDR3 DNA sequence: TGTGCCAGTCAGGGGTACCAAGAGACCCAGTACTTC. The encoded protein is CASQGYQETQYF. The chain combines TRBV6-6 with TRBJ2-5, with D maybe TRBD1 (6 bases). In germline, CDR1 is MNHNY, CDR2 SVGAGI (reference sequence). V lost 9 bases and J lost 0, with 8 bases in between. The CDR3 has 12 amino acids.

As for this clone: At one of its ends the junction is not consistent with the germline gene, which may arise from a read error. V gene TRBV5-3 combines with J gene TRBJ2-7; the D gene is possibly TRBD1 (6 bases). TRBV5-3 is noted as an ORF with a role that remains uncertain. The CDR3 runs to 13 residues. The CDR3 bases are TGTGCCAGCAGCTTACAGGGCTCCTACGAGCAGTACTTC. It translates to CASSLQGSYEQYF.

This chain connects TRBV6-1 to TRBJ2-5, with D tentatively TRBD2 (5 bases). Trimming left V 1 base short and J 0 bases short, with 21 bases between. The germline V gene has CDR1 MNHNS and CDR2 SASEGT. The CDR3 has 19 residues. Written as DNA, the CDR3 is TGTGCCAGCAGTGAAGGGGGTTGGGTGGCTAGCTTGTACCAAGAGACCCAGTACTTC. It yields the protein CASSEGGWVASLYQETQYF.

The chain has TRBV12-5 and TRBJ2-1, with D perhaps matching TRBD2 (6 bases). The germline V gene encodes CDR1 LGHNT and CDR2 FRNRAP. This CDR3 contains 16 residues. V was shortened by 6 bases and J by 8 bases, with 23 bases between the two germline ends. CDR3 residues: CASGAGLAERIDEQFF. The CDR3 nucleotides read TGTGCTAGTGGGGCGGGGCTAGCAGAAAGGATCGATGAGCAGTTCTTC.

The CDR3 DNA follows: TGTGCCAGCAGCCCCACGGGGAATAGGGGCACCGGGGAGCTGTTTTTT. This encodes CASSPTGNRGTGELFF. This chain joins TRBV7-9 and TRBJ2-2; D may be TRBD1 or TRBD2 (5 bases each). V lost 5 bases and J 4 bases, leaving 17 bases between the germline ends. CDR3 length: 16 amino acids. In germline, CDR1 is SEHNR, CDR2 FQNEAQ (reference sequence). The full variable domain, rest sourced from reference TRBV7-9 and TRBJ2-2, is DTGVSQNPRHKITKRGQNVTFRCDPISEHNRLYWYRQTLGQGPEFLTYFQNEAQLEKSRLLSDRFSAERPKGSFSTLEIQRTEQGDSAMYLCASSPTGNRGTGELFFGEGSRLTVL.

This clone was detected a few times. The chain links TRBV5-1 to TRBJ2-7; 8 positions agree with TRBD2. The J segment lost 3 bases and the V segment lost 4 bases, leaving 0 bases of the junction unmatched. This CDR3 comprises 12 residues. Germline V gives CDR1 SGHRS, CDR2 YFSETQ. DNA for the CDR3: TGCGCCAGCAGCACTAGCGGCTACGAGCAGTACTTC. This translates into CASSTSGYEQYF.

J is TRBJ2-4 and V is TRBV16; a possible D gene is TRBD2 (7 bases). CDR1 and CDR2 from the germline V gene are KGHSY and FQNENV. This CDR3 comprises 16 residues. V lost 0 bases to trimming and J lost 1 base, with 10 bases between them. The CDR3 here is CASSQSRGAAKNIQYF. DNA of the CDR3: TGTGCCAGCAGCCAATCACGGGGGGCGGCCAAAAACATTCAGTACTTC.

The rearrangement joins TRBV7-2 to TRBJ1-3; TRBD1 is a possible D gene (5 bases). CDR3 length: 17 residues. Trimming removed 1 base from V and 1 base from J, with 14 bases in between. The germline V gene encodes CDR1 SGHTA and CDR2 FQGNSA. The CDR3 region is CASSLGPGRGSGNTIYF. The CDR3 nucleotides are TGTGCCAGCAGCTTAGGCCCGGGACGGGGGTCTGGAAACACCATATATTTT.

The chain joins TRBV19 to TRBJ1-1; D might be TRBD1 (6 bases). CDR3 size: 16 residues. Germline CDR1 is LNHDA and CDR2 is SQIVND (reference sequence). Trimming stripped 6 bases from V and 0 bases from J, with 17 bases between. The CDR3 sequence: CASRHRARKMNTEAFF. In DNA form, the CDR3 reads TGTGCCAGTAGACACAGGGCCCGAAAAATGAACACTGAAGCTTTCTTT.

This chain connects TRBV6-5 to TRBJ2-7; 7 bases line up with TRBD2. This CDR3 is 15 amino acids long. Losses at the gene ends were 0 bases for V and 3 bases for J; bases not matched to a gene: 5. CDR1 is MNHEY and CDR2 is SVGAGI in the germline V gene. The CDR3 protein is CASSYSGGRHYEQYF. Here the CDR3 DNA reads TGTGCCAGCAGTTACTCCGGCGGGAGACACTACGAGCAGTACTTC.